The clone carrying this TCR beta chain was detected ten times or more. Its matching antigen is unknown. Construction of the TCRbeta library involved unique molecular identifiers. MiXCR, run by TCRdb on the PCR reads, gives a single entry per CDR3 protein. The sample shows around 700,000 distinct CDR3 sequences, around 14% of them seen only once. This entry is derived from a study of T-cell reconstitution after alpha-beta-depleted transplantation in children. Study results and caveats: One year post-transplant, T-cell counts and diversity were largely derived from T cells produced anew. The origin of high day-60 TCRbeta diversity in some patients lay in surviving recipient T cells and thymic progenitors. Expanded graft clones, several hundred of them, were reportedly the source of alpha-beta T cells about two months after transplant.

The specimen was PBMCs, collected before TCRalphabeta/CD19-depleted stem cell transplant. The clonotype originates from a girl between 2 and 10 years old with congenital amegakaryocytic thrombocytopenia, due to receive a stem cell transplant.

CDR3 sequence: CASSLIGGPSSYNEQFF. The CDR3 nucleotides are TGCGCCAGCAGCTTAATCGGGGGGCCGAGCTCCTACAATGAGCAGTTCTTC. The chain joins TRBV5-1 to TRBJ2-1; a weak D match, TRBD2 (7 bases). The CDR3 is 17 residues long. V was clipped by 2 bases and J by 0 bases, with 15 bases between them. CDR1 is SGHRS and CDR2 is YFSETQ in the germline V gene.